The entry below describes one TCR beta chain. As yet, its antigen is unknown. Only in-frame clones appear in the TCRdb table, and some are missing; sequencing was by immunoSEQ multiplex PCR. The sample contains some 190,000 clones, approximately 89% of which appear only once. Some second doses came at about 4 weeks and others at about 12 weeks; these were pooled. The V gene's germline CDR1 is SEHNR and CDR2 FQNEAQ (reference sequence). The CDR3 is made up of 13 amino acids. V shed 5 bases and J shed 0 bases, with 7 bases lying between them. The data are from a study of T cell responses to AZD1222 COVID-19 vaccine. General observations from the study: Within unmutated variant regions lay the reported targets of nearly half of spike-specific TCRs. Mostly white British, mostly female donors; authors suggested clonal diversity may be underestimated.

The receptor was isolated from an adult who received the AZD1222 COVID-19 vaccine. This sample comprised peripheral blood, obtained 28 days after the second AZD1222 dose. The chain has TRBV7-9 and TRBJ1-1; D not resolved. This chain's CDR3 is CASSMTMNTEAFF. CDR3 DNA: TGTGCCAGCAGCATGACCATGAACACTGAAGCTTTCTTT. Full variable domain (rest looked up from reference TRBV7-9 and TRBJ1-1): DTGVSQNPRHKITKRGQNVTFRCDPISEHNRLYWYRQTLGQGPEFLTYFQNEAQLEKSRLLSDRFSAERPKGSFSTLEIQRTEQGDSAMYLCASSMTMNTEAFFGQGTRLTVV.